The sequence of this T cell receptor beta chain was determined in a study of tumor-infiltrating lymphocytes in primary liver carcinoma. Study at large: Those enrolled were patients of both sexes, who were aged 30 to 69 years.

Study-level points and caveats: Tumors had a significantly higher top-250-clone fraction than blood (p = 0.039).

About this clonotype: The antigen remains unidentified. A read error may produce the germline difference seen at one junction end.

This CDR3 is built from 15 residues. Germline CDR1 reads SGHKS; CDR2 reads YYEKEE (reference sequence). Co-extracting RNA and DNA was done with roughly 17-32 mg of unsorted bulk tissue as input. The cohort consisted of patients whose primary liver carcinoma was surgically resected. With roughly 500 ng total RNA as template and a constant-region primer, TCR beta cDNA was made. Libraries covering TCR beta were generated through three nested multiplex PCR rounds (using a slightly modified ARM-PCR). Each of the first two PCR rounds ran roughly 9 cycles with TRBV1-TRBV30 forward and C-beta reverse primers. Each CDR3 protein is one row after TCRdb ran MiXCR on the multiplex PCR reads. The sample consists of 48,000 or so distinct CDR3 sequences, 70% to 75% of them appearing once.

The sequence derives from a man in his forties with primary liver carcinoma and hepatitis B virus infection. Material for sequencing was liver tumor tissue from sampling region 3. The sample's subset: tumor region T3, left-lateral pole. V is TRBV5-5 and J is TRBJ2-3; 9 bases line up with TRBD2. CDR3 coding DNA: TGTGCCAGCAACTCGACTAGCGGCTACACAGATACGCTGTATTTT. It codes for CASNSTSGYTDTLYF. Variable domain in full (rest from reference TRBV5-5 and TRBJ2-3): DAGVTQSPTHLIKTRGQQVTLRCSPISGHKSVSWYQQVLGQGPQFIFQYYEKEERGRGNFPDRFSARQFPNYSSELNVNALLLGDSALYLCASNSTSGYTDTLYFGPGTRLTVL.